This T cell receptor (beta chain) was profiled in a study of T cell changes during pregnancy in multiple sclerosis. The data were produced by immunoSEQ multiplex PCR, yet TCRdb's version contains in-frame clones alone and is incomplete. The data hold 50,000 to 65,000 clones, with roughly 87% observed a single time. The CDR3 is made up of 14 amino acids. V was shortened by 7 bases and J by 6 bases, with 21 bases between the two germline ends. The germline V gene encodes CDR1 SQVTM and CDR2 ANQGSEA. The sample consisted of peripheral blood, taken in the first trimester of pregnancy. The receptor comes from a female donor with multiple sclerosis, enrolled in a pregnancy study. The V and J genes are TRBV29-1 and TRBJ2-5; tentatively, D is TRBD2 (6 bases). The CDR3 sequence: CSAKEGQGGKTQYF. CDR3 bases: TGCAGCGCGAAGGAGGGGCAGGGTGGGAAGACCCAGTACTTC.